A single T cell receptor (beta chain) is shown here with its context. Its antigen remains unknown. Germline V lookup: CDR1 LGHNA, CDR2 YSLEER. Trimming removed 4 bases from V and 2 bases from J; junction bases left unmatched: 7. This CDR3 comprises 15 residues. The data were obtained in a study of T cell responses to AZD1222 COVID-19 vaccine. General study points: Only after the peak T cell response were repertoires sampled.

Using immunoSEQ multiplex PCR, the repertoire was profiled, and TCRdb retains in-frame clones only, with some absent. The sample shows approximately 79,000 clones, 80% to 90% of them seen only once. Sequenced material: peripheral blood, taken on day 0 of AZD1222 vaccination. The origin of this receptor is an adult in good health. The rearrangement links TRBV4-3 to TRBJ2-7; TRBD2 agrees at 8 bases. CDR3 bases: TGCGCCAGCAGCCCCCTCGCGGGGGGCACCTACGAGCAGTACTTC. It codes for CASSPLAGGTYEQYF.